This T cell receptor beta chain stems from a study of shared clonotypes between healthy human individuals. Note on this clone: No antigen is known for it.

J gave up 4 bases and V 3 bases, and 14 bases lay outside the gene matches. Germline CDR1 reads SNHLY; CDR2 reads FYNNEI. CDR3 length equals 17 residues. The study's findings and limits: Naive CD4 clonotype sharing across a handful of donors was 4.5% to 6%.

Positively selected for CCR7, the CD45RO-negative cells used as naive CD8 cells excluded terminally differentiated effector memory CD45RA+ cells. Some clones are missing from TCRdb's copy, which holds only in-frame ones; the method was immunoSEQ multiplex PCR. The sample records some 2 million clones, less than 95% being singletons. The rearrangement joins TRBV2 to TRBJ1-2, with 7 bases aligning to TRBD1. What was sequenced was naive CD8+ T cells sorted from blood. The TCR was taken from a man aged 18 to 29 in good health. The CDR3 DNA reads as TGTGCCAGCAGTGACGGGGACAGCCCCTCTCCCTCCTATGGCTACACCTTC. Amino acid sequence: CASSDGDSPSPSYGYTF.